Below are 5 T cell receptor beta chains sequenced from a single sample in a study of shared clonotypes between healthy human individuals. Libraries were prepared by immunoSEQ multiplex PCR; TCRdb keeps only in-frame clonotypes and omits some of them. Among some 700,000 clones listed, less than 95% were seen once. The sample taken for sequencing was memory CD8+ T cells from PBMCs. Subset of the sample: CD45RO+ cells pooled with CCR7-negative TemRA cells. These receptors were collected from a man between 18 and 35 years old in good health. Some clones in this sample may be carry-over from other donors' samples.

The chain combines TRBV27 with TRBJ2-7; D is perhaps TRBD1 or TRBD2 (6 bases each). The CDR3 totals 13 residues. V dropped 6 bases and J dropped 6 bases, with 15 bases sitting between them. CDR1 is MNHEY, CDR2 SMNVEV, per germline (reference sequence). The CDR3, as DNA: TGTGCCAGCAGAGACTGGGGGGCTGTCGAGCAGTACTTC. Translating gives CASRDWGAVEQYF.

As to this clone: Other DNA sequences of this sample code for an identical CDR3. The V call is TRBV7-9, the J call TRBJ2-7; D is ambiguous. Germline-derived CDR1 and CDR2 are SEHNR and FQNEAQ (reference sequence). This CDR3 has 11 residues. V lost 8 bases, J lost 7 bases, and 12 bases lay in between. CDR3: CASSPAGEQYF. In DNA form, the CDR3 reads TGTGCCAGCTCCCCGGCCGGGGAGCAGTACTTC. Full variable domain (missing parts from reference TRBV7-9 and TRBJ2-7): DTGVSQNPRHKITKRGQNVTFRCDPISEHNRLYWYRQTLGQGPEFLTYFQNEAQLEKSRLLSDRFSAERPKGSFSTLEIQRTEQGDSAMYLCASSPAGEQYFGPGTRLTVT.

The chain uses TRBV7-9 and TRBJ1-2, with D tentatively TRBD1 (5 bases). The germline CDR1 and CDR2 sequences are SEHNR and FQNEAQ (reference sequence). V shed 4 bases and J shed 3 bases, with 21 bases lying between them. The CDR3 runs 17 residues. The CDR3 DNA follows: TGTGCCAGCAGCTCCCCTGGGGACTCCAGCCGCCACTATGGCTACACCTTC. Its translation is CASSSPGDSSRHYGYTF. The entire variable domain, with the rest obtained from reference TRBV7-9 and TRBJ1-2, is as follows: DTGVSQNPRHKITKRGQNVTFRCDPISEHNRLYWYRQTLGQGPEFLTYFQNEAQLEKSRLLSDRFSAERPKGSFSTLEIQRTEQGDSAMYLCASSSPGDSSRHYGYTFGSGTRLTVV.

V is TRBV27 and J is TRBJ2-3; the D gene is possibly TRBD2 (5 bases). Germline V gene lookup returns CDR1 MNHEY and CDR2 SMNVEV (reference sequence). Trimming took off 2 bases at V and 6 bases at J, with 15 bases between the two ends. The CDR3 consists of 15 residues. The CDR3 region is CASSLPRLNVDTQYF. CDR3 DNA: TGTGCCAGCAGTTTACCCAGACTAAACGTGGATACGCAGTATTTT.

V usage is TRBV30 and J usage is TRBJ1-1; no clear D gene. Trimming removed 5 bases at V and 1 base at J, with 11 bases between. The CDR3 runs to 13 residues. Germline V gene sequence: CDR1 GTSNPN, CDR2 SVGIG (reference sequence). The CDR3 reads CAWELVENTEAFF. The DNA of the CDR3 is TGTGCCTGGGAGCTGGTAGAGAACACTGAAGCTTTCTTT.